Listed below are T cell receptor beta chains from one sample, sequenced in a study of blood T cell repertoires in COVID-19. Method: immunoSEQ multiplex PCR; TCRdb's copy keeps in-frame clones and lacks some. The sample carries around 100,000 clones, around nine tenths recorded once. Sequenced input: peripheral blood. The receptors here all came from a woman of 80 years or more with acute or convalescent COVID-19. The CDR3 runs from the conserved cysteine through the conserved F or W. The order of the fields is V gene, CDR3 protein.

>TRBV3-1/TRBV3-2
CASSPELGETQYF
>TRBV5-1
CASSYSGFSTDTQYF
>TRBV6-6
CASRLTVGNTIYF
>TRBV6-6
CASSYHDRGREAFF
>TRBV4-1
CASSQDRDPNEKLFF
>TRBV18
CASSSQETQYF
>TRBV5-1
CASSLDAAQETQYF
>TRBV6-1
CASSALGHRGPGGYTF
>TRBV12-3/TRBV12-4
CASSSASGGHEYF
>TRBV7-2
CASSLDSTYEQYF